Shown below are 17 T cell receptor beta chains from a single sample sequenced in a study of CD8 T cells in ankylosing spondylitis (dated by TCRdb to between 2016 and 2019). Library construction relied on 5' RACE. Sequencing was performed on an Illumina HiSeq 2500. Using fastp at Q25 and MiXCR, TCRdb reprocessed the public reads and kept productive beta chains. Here each entry gathers all rows of one CDR3 protein and keeps the most common genes and DNA. The sample profile shows about 140,000 distinct CDR3 sequences; around 6.6% of them were found once. The top ten hold approximately 13% of the sample. Sequencing used blood, either unsorted or a sorted T cell fraction (not recorded which). These receptor sequences come from a female donor with ankylosing spondylitis or in good health (not recorded which).

This clonotype was seen a few times. V and J are TRBV7-3 and TRBJ2-1, with D perhaps TRBD2 (6 bases). CDR3 length: 13 amino acids. Germline CDR1 SGHTA, CDR2 FQGTGA. V lost 0 bases to trimming and J lost 10 bases, with 10 bases between them. As DNA, the CDR3 is TGTGCCAGCAGCTTAACTCGGGGGTGGGAGCAGTTCTTC. Translation gives CASSLTRGWEQFF.

This clonotype was seen only a few times. The V call is TRBV18, the J call TRBJ2-5; D is unresolved. Germline CDR1 reads KGHSH; CDR2 reads LQKENI. This CDR3 has 12 amino acids. V was clipped by 4 bases and J by 1 base, with 4 bases between them. CDR3 protein: CASSRGQETQYF. As DNA, the CDR3 is TGTGCCAGCTCACGAGGCCAAGAGACCCAGTACTTC.

The sample holds many counts of this clonotype. The V and J genes are TRBV5-1 and TRBJ2-5; the D gene is possibly TRBD2 (6 bases). CDR1 SGHRS and CDR2 YFSETQ come from the germline V gene. This CDR3 is built from 14 residues. Deletions cut 2 bases from V and 1 base from J, with 9 bases between. The CDR3 DNA is TGCGCCAGCAGCTTATGGGGGGTCCAAGAGACCCAGTACTTC. Its protein is CASSLWGVQETQYF.

This clonotype was found many times. The chain is built from TRBV5-1 and TRBJ1-1; D unresolved. Germline assignment: CDR1 SGHRS and CDR2 YFSETQ. Between the trimmed V and J ends, which lost 1 base and 1 base, there was a span of 8 bases. This CDR3 has 14 amino acids. Here the CDR3 DNA reads TGCGCCAGCAGCTTGTTCCGGGGGAACACTGAAGCTTTCTTT. This sequence encodes CASSLFRGNTEAFF.

This clonotype has ten or more counts. The CDR3 loop reads CASTLTSGGAGDTQYF. The CDR3 nucleotides are TGTGCCAGCACCCTGACTAGCGGGGGGGCCGGAGATACGCAGTATTTT. This chain connects TRBV12-3 or TRBV12-4 to TRBJ2-3; TRBD2 aligns across 14 bases. Trimming at V came to 7 bases and at J to 5 bases, leaving 8 bases not matched to a gene. This CDR3 has 16 amino acids.

This clonotype occurred many times. The chain recombines TRBV7-3 with TRBJ2-7; D is undetermined. The CDR3 has 13 amino acids. Germline V gives CDR1 SGHTA, CDR2 FQGTGA. Trimming removed 2 bases at V and 0 bases at J, with 5 bases between. CDR3 bases: TGTGCCAGCAGCTTATCTAACTCCTACGAGCAGTACTTC. Amino acids: CASSLSNSYEQYF.

This clonotype was recorded many times. This chain connects TRBV5-1 to TRBJ2-1; D not resolved. V was clipped by 0 bases and J by 5 bases, with 9 bases between them. Germline values: CDR1 SGHRS, CDR2 YFSETQ. The CDR3 has 14 residues. The CDR3: CASSLVLQDNEQFF. The CDR3 DNA reads as TGCGCCAGCAGCTTGGTATTACAAGACAATGAGCAGTTCTTC. The full variable domain, in which reference TRBV5-1 and TRBJ2-1 provide the parts outside the CDR3, is KAGVTQTPRYLIKTRGQQVTLSCSPISGHRSVSWYQQTPGQGLQFLFEYFSETQRNKGNFPGRFSGRQFSNSRSEMNVSTLELGDSALYLCASSLVLQDNEQFFGPGTRLTVL.

This clonotype has just a few counts. The gene calls are TRBV7-2 and TRBJ2-7; a possible D gene is TRBD1 (5 bases). V lost 3 bases to trimming and J lost 4 bases, with 13 bases between them. Germline loops: CDR1 SGHTA, CDR2 FQGNSA. The CDR3 is made up of 14 amino acids. CDR3 amino acids: CASSLTAREYEQYF. CDR3 nucleotides: TGTGCCAGCAGCTTGACAGCCCGAGAGTACGAGCAGTACTTC. Drawing the rest from reference TRBV7-2 and TRBJ2-7, the complete variable domain is GAGVSQSPSNKVTEKGKDVELRCDPISGHTALYWYRQSLGQGLEFLIYFQGNSAPDKSGLPSDRFSAERTGGSVSTLTIQRTQQEDSAVYLCASSLTAREYEQYFGPGTRLTVT.

In its sample, this clonotype was seen a few times. Possible read error: a much larger clone is one base away. The genes are TRBV5-4 and TRBJ1-1; D remains unclear. The CDR3 loop spans 15 amino acids. Germline values: CDR1 SGHNT, CDR2 YYREEE (reference sequence). The CDR3: CASSRIGVMKTEAFF. The CDR3 DNA follows: TGTGCCAGCAGCCGAATCGGGGTTATGAAAACTGAAGCTTTCTTT. The full variable domain, rest sourced from reference TRBV5-4 and TRBJ1-1, is ETGVTQSPTHLIKTRGQQVTLRCSSQSGHNTVSWYQQALGQGPQFIFQYYREEENGRGNFPPRFSGLQFPNYSSELNVNALELDDSALYLCASSRIGVMKTEAFFGQGTRLTVV.

This clonotype occurred many times. The chain is built from TRBV7-3 and TRBJ2-6, with unresolved D. CDR1 and CDR2 from the germline V gene are SGHTA and FQGTGA. The length of the CDR3 is 13 residues. V was trimmed by 2 bases and J by 12 bases, leaving 11 bases between them. The CDR3 loop is CASSLGVQAVLTF. CDR3 nucleotide sequence: TGTGCCAGCAGCTTAGGGGTCCAGGCCGTCCTGACTTTC.

This clonotype was recorded at least ten times. The chain employs TRBV29-1 and TRBJ2-1, with TRBD2 matching over 13 bases. The CDR3 spans 13 residues. J was trimmed by 8 bases and V by 6 bases; bases with no gene match: 4. Germline V gene data show CDR1 as SQVTM and CDR2 as ANQGSEA. The CDR3 DNA is TGCAGCGTGGGGACTAGCGGGGTATATGAGCAGTTCTTC. Its translation: CSVGTSGVYEQFF.

This clonotype was seen a handful of times. This chain connects TRBV6-4 to TRBJ2-5; D is unclear. The V and J ends lost 6 bases and 2 bases respectively, with 10 bases between them. The CDR3 has 13 amino acids. CDR1 is MRHNA, CDR2 SNTAGT, per germline. Here the CDR3 reads CASRTAVQETQYF. Written as DNA, the CDR3 is TGTGCCAGCAGGACGGCAGTGCAAGAGACCCAGTACTTC.

This clonotype was recorded many times. The V and J genes are TRBV11-3 and TRBJ2-5, with D maybe TRBD2 (6 bases). This CDR3 is built from 14 residues. Trimming took 4 bases from V and 5 from J, leaving 14 bases between them. The germline gives CDR1 SGHNT, CDR2 YENEEA. The CDR3 spells CASSSGDLFETQYF. The CDR3 DNA sequence: TGTGCCAGCAGCTCCGGGGACTTGTTTGAGACCCAGTACTTC.

This clonotype was observed many times. This chain joins TRBV5-6 and TRBJ2-3; D remains unclear. The germline gives CDR1 SGHDT, CDR2 YYEEEE. The CDR3 is made up of 14 amino acids. V dropped 0 bases and J dropped 3 bases, with 8 bases sitting between them. The CDR3: CASSLGVTTDTQYF. The CDR3 DNA reads as TGTGCCAGCAGCTTGGGTGTTACGACAGATACGCAGTATTTT.

This clonotype was counted between two and nine times. The CDR3 DNA is TGCGCCAGCAGCCACGGCCGGGGAAGGGGGCGGTCGGTTCAGCCCCAGCATTTT. Its protein product is CASSHGRGRGRSVQPQHF. The chain employs TRBV4-1 and TRBJ1-5; TRBD1 matches at 7 bases. The CDR3 contains 18 residues. Looked up from germline, CDR1 is MGHRA and CDR2 is YSYEKL. The ends lost 3 bases at V and 6 bases at J; junction bases unmatched: 17.

The table lists this clonotype with many counts. The chain combines TRBV20-1 with TRBJ1-5, with D uncertain. Germline V CDR1 and CDR2: DFQATT, SNEGSKA (reference sequence). Deletions cut 3 bases from V and 0 bases from J, with 9 bases between. The CDR3 consists of 14 residues. CDR3 DNA sequence: TGCAGTGCTAGGATCACGGATAGCAATCAGCCCCAGCATTTT. It translates to CSARITDSNQPQHF.

This clonotype appeared many times. J is TRBJ2-5 and V is TRBV30; 7 nucleotides line up with TRBD1. Germline V lookup: CDR1 GTSNPN, CDR2 SVGIG (reference sequence). This CDR3 has 15 amino acids. The V and J ends lost 0 bases and 7 bases, in that order; junction bases with no gene match: 11. CDR3 nucleotide sequence: TGTGCCTGGAGTGTACAAGGGACAGAGGCTGCGACCCAGTACTTC. It is translated as CAWSVQGTEAATQYF.